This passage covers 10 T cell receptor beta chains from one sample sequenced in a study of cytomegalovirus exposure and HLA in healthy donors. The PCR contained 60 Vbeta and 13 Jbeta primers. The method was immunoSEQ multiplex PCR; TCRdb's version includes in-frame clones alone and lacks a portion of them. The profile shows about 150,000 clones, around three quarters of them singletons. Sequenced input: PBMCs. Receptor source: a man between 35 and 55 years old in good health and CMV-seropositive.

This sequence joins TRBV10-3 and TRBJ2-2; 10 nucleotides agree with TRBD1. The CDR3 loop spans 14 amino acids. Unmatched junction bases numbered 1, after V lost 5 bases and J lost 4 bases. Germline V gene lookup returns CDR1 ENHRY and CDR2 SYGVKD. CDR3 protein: CAISRDRGTGELFF. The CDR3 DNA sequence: TGTGCCATCAGTAGGGACAGGGGCACCGGGGAGCTGTTTTTT.

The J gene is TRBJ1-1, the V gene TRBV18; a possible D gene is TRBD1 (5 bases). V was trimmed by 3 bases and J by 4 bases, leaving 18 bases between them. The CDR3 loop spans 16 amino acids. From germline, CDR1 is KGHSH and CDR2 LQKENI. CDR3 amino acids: CASSPSPGGVGTEAFF. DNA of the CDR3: TGTGCCAGCTCACCCTCACCGGGGGGGGTAGGCACTGAAGCTTTCTTT.

In DNA form, the CDR3 reads TGTGCCAGCAGTCCAACGGGCGGGAGCCCCCCAGATACGCAGTATTTT. This sequence encodes CASSPTGGSPPDTQYF. This chain connects TRBV7-3 to TRBJ2-3, with 7 bases lining up with TRBD2. The CDR3 totals 16 residues. Germline V gene lookup returns CDR1 SGHTA and CDR2 FQGTGA. V lost 6 bases and J lost 4; bases outside the gene matches: 13.

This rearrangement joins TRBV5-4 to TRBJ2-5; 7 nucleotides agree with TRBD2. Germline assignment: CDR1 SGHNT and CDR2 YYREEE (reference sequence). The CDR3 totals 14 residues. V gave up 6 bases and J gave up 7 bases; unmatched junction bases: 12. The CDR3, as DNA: TGTGCCAGCATCCCGCCGGAGGGCGGGGGGACCCAGTACTTC. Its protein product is CASIPPEGGGTQYF.

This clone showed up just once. CDR3 loop: CASSDWTGGGTDTQYF. In DNA form, the CDR3 reads TGTGCCAGCAGCGACTGGACAGGGGGAGGAACAGATACGCAGTATTTT. The chain links TRBV7-9 to TRBJ2-3, with 10 bases that match TRBD1. This CDR3 has 16 amino acids. Losses at the gene ends were 5 bases for V and 3 bases for J; bases not matched to a gene: 8. Germline CDR1 and CDR2: SEHNR and FQNEAQ (reference sequence).

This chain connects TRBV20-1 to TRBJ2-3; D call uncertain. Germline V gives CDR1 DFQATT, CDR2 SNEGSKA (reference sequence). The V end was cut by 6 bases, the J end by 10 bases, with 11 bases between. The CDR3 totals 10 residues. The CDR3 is CSAAEAAQYF. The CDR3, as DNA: TGCAGTGCGGCAGAGGCGGCGCAGTATTTT.

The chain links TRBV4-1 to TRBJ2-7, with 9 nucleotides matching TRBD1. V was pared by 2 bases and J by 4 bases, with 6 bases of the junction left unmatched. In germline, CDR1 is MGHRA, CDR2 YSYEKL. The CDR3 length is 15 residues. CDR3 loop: CASSQQGQGGYEQYF. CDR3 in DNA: TGCGCCAGCAGCCAACAGGGACAGGGAGGTTACGAGCAGTACTTC.

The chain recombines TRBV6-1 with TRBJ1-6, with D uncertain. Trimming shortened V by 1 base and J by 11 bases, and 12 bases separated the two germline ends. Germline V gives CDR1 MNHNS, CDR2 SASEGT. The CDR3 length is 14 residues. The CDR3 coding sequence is TGTGCCAGCAGTGAAGGGCCGGGGTTCCCACCCCTCCACTTT. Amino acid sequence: CASSEGPGFPPLHF.

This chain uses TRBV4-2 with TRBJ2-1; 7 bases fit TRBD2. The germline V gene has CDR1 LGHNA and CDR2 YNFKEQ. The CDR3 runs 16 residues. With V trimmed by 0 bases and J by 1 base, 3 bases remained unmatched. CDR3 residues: CASSQDFSGSYNEQFF. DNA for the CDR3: TGTGCCAGCAGCCAAGACTTTAGCGGGTCCTACAATGAGCAGTTCTTC.

DNA for the CDR3: TGTGCCAGCAGTGTCGGGACAACGTACGAGCAGTACTTC. Its protein is CASSVGTTYEQYF. The rearrangement uses TRBV2 and TRBJ2-7, with a possible D match to TRBD1 (6 bases). This CDR3 is 13 amino acids long. Germline V gene data show CDR1 as SNHLY and CDR2 as FYNNEI. V lost 4 bases and J 4 bases, leaving 11 bases between the germline ends.